A selection of T cell receptor beta chains follows, all from one sample in a study of blood T cell repertoires in COVID-19. Some clones are missing from TCRdb's copy, which holds only in-frame ones; the method was immunoSEQ multiplex PCR. The table shows some 62,000 clones, with about 76% occurring only once. What was sequenced was peripheral blood. These receptors were obtained from a human donor in a cohort sampled during active COVID-19. Both conserved end residues are part of each CDR3. Fields, in order: clone size, D gene, J gene, V gene, CDR3 protein, CDR3 DNA. D genes are given only for firm matches. Some rows mark clone size as missing; the rest say once, few, many or name a class of expanded clone.

- | - | TRBJ1-6 | TRBV5-1 | CASSKPGQQSPLHF | TGCGCCAGCAGCAAGCCGGGACAACAGTCACCCCTCCACTTT
- | - | TRBJ2-6 | TRBV5-4 | CASSLPLSGANVLTF | TGTGCCAGCAGCTTGCCCCTCTCTGGGGCCAACGTCCTGACTTTC
- | - | TRBJ2-2 | TRBV5-1 | CASSLDSVYTGELFF | TGCGCCAGCAGCTTGGACTCCGTTTACACCGGGGAGCTGTTTTTT
- | TRBD1 | TRBJ2-1 | TRBV7-9 | CASSLVEGGRYNEQFF | TGTGCCAGCAGCTTAGTTGAAGGGGGCAGGTACAATGAGCAGTTCTTC
- | - | TRBJ1-5 | TRBV6-7 | CASSYSIEREQPQHF | TGTGCCAGCAGTTACTCGATTGAGCGGGAGCAGCCCCAGCATTTT
- | - | TRBJ1-4 | TRBV20-1 | CSAGGRGREKLFF | TGCAGTGCTGGTGGGAGGGGCCGTGAAAAACTGTTTTTT
- | TRBD2 | TRBJ2-3 | TRBV5-1 | CASSPSSGGADTDTQYF | TGCGCCAGCAGCCCCTCCTCCGGGGGGGCCGATACAGATACGCAGTATTTT
once | - | TRBJ1-6 | TRBV6-5 | CASRFLDSPLHF | TGTGCCAGCAGGTTCCTAGATTCACCCCTCCACTTT
- | - | TRBJ2-5 | TRBV7-3 | CASSSGSGLQTQYF | TGTGCCAGCAGCTCAGGCTCGGGACTTCAGACCCAGTACTTC
- | - | TRBJ2-3 | TRBV5-1 | CASSLSADTDTQYF | TGCGCCAGCAGCCTTAGCGCGGACACAGATACGCAGTATTTT